The 12 T cell receptor beta chains below come from one sample, sequenced in a study of blood T cell repertoires in COVID-19. TCRdb's table, derived via immunoSEQ multiplex PCR, lists solely in-frame clones and lacks some. The profile shows tens of thousands of clones, approximately 80% of them singletons. Specimen: peripheral blood. The receptors here all came from a human donor in a cohort sampled during active COVID-19.

The rearrangement uses TRBV7-9 and TRBJ1-5; D may be TRBD1 (6 bases). V shed 4 bases and J shed 5 bases, with 12 bases lying between them. This CDR3 region has 14 residues. The germline gives CDR1 SEHNR, CDR2 FQNEAQ (reference sequence). The CDR3 DNA reads as TGTGCCAGCAGCTATTCGGGACAATATCAGCCCCAGCATTTT. Protein: CASSYSGQYQPQHF.

J is TRBJ2-3 and V is TRBV9; D unclear. V dropped 0 bases and J dropped 6 bases, with 11 bases sitting between them. Germline lookup yields CDR1 SGDLS and CDR2 YYNGEE. This CDR3 is 14 amino acids long. CDR3 nucleotides: TGTGCCAGCAGCGTAGCCCTTCCCGAGGATACGCAGTATTTT. Amino acid sequence: CASSVALPEDTQYF. Combining the CDR3 with reference TRBV9 and TRBJ2-3 gives the whole variable domain DSGVTQTPKHLITATGQRVTLRCSPRSGDLSVYWYQQSLDQGLQFLIQYYNGEERAKGNILERFSAQQFPDLHSELNLSSLELGDSALYFCASSVALPEDTQYFGPGTRLTVL.

The chain is built from TRBV5-6 and TRBJ2-5, with 7 bases fitting TRBD1. V shed 4 bases, J shed 5 bases, and the junction held 5 bases outside the gene matches. The CDR3 consists of 13 residues. Germline loops: CDR1 SGHDT, CDR2 YYEEEE. The DNA of the CDR3 is TGTGCCAGCAGCAAACAGGGGACGGAGACCCAGTACTTC. It codes for CASSKQGTETQYF.

The chain combines TRBV20-1 with TRBJ2-1; no clear D. Looked up from germline, CDR1 is DFQATT and CDR2 is SNEGSKA (reference sequence). CDR3 length: 11 amino acids. Trimming removed 6 bases at V and 5 bases at J, with 8 bases between. CDR3: CSARIDNEQFF. In DNA form, the CDR3 reads TGCAGTGCCCGTATTGACAATGAGCAGTTCTTC.

The chain employs TRBV2 and TRBJ2-1, with 9 bases lining up with TRBD2. The V gene end was trimmed by 5 bases and the J gene end by 5 bases; junction bases not matched to a gene: 7. CDR3 size: 15 residues. Germline V CDR1 and CDR2: SNHLY, FYNNEI. The CDR3 coding sequence is TGTGCCAGCAGTCGCTCAGCGGGAGGCAACAATGAGCAGTTCTTC. Translation: CASSRSAGGNNEQFF.

The CDR3 nucleotides are TGTGCCAGCAGCTTAAGCCCACAGGGGGCGAATCAGCCCCAGCATTTT. This encodes CASSLSPQGANQPQHF. The V gene is TRBV7-2, the J gene TRBJ1-5, with 9 bases matching TRBD1. The germline V gene has CDR1 SGHTA and CDR2 FQGNSA. After removal of 2 bases from V and 4 bases from J, the junction contained 6 bases not matched to a gene. The CDR3 consists of 16 residues.

This chain links TRBV5-6 with TRBJ2-5; 12 bases agree with TRBD2. CDR1 is SGHDT, CDR2 YYEEEE, per germline. V was pared by 2 bases and J by 5 bases, with 7 bases of the junction left unmatched. The CDR3 runs to 16 residues. This CDR3 is CASSFPSGGAQETQYF. The CDR3 DNA sequence: TGTGCCAGCAGCTTCCCTAGCGGGGGGGCCCAGGAGACCCAGTACTTC.

The chain carries TRBV10-2 and TRBJ2-5; possibly TRBD2 for D (5 bases). V dropped 8 bases and J dropped 1 base, with 14 bases sitting between them. Per germline, CDR1 WSHSY and CDR2 SAAADI. The CDR3 length is 14 residues. The CDR3 DNA reads TGCGCCAGCTCCCCTGGGAGAGCCCAAGAGACCCAGTACTTC. It is translated as CASSPGRAQETQYF.

The rearrangement links TRBV19 to TRBJ1-5, with D perhaps matching TRBD1 (5 bases). The CDR3 is made up of 16 amino acids. Germline assignment: CDR1 LNHDA and CDR2 SQIVND (reference sequence). The V end lost 7 bases, the J end lost 0 bases, and 16 bases lay between the germline ends. This chain's CDR3 is CASTLVAGISNQPQHF. CDR3 coding DNA: TGTGCCAGTACCCTCGTGGCAGGGATTAGCAATCAGCCCCAGCATTTT.

This clone was picked up one time. The chain links TRBV7-2 to TRBJ2-1; maybe TRBD1 (6 bases). Germline CDR1 is SGHTA and CDR2 is FQGNSA. Trimming shortened V by 4 bases and J by 5 bases, and 15 bases separated the two germline ends. The CDR3 extends over 15 amino acids. The CDR3 DNA reads as TGTGCCAGCAGCTCAGGGGTTCTCACGCACAATGAGCAGTTCTTC. As protein: CASSSGVLTHNEQFF.

A single count supports this clone. For the CDR3, the DNA is TGTGCCAGCAGTTCTTCTGACAGGGAGATCCATTCGGGCAATCAGCCCCAGCATTTT. Encoded protein: CASSSSDREIHSGNQPQHF. V and J are TRBV6-4 and TRBJ1-5, with TRBD1 matching 7 bases. V lost 5 bases and J lost 2; bases outside the gene matches: 18. This CDR3 spans 19 amino acids. CDR1 and CDR2 (germline): MRHNA, SNTAGT.

This clone was counted only a few times. The genes are TRBV4-1 and TRBJ2-7; 7 nucleotides align to TRBD1. V lost 4 bases to trimming and J lost 4 bases; unmatched junction nucleotides: 7. The germline V gene has CDR1 MGHRA and CDR2 YSYEKL. This CDR3 contains 14 residues. This chain's CDR3 is CASSPFPGQYEQYF. CDR3 in DNA: TGCGCCAGCAGCCCTTTCCCGGGACAGTACGAGCAGTACTTC.